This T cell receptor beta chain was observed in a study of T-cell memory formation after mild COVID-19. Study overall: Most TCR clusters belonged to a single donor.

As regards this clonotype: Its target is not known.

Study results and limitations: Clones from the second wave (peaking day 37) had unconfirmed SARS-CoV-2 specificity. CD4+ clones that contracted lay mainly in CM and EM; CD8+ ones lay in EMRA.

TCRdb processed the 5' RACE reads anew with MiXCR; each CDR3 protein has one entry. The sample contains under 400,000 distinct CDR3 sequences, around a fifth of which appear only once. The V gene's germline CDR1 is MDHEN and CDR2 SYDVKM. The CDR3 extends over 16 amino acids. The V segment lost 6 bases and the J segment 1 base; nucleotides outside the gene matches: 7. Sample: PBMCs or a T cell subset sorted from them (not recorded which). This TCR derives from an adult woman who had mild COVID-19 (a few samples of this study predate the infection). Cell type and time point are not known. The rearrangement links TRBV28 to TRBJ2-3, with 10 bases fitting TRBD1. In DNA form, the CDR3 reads TGTGCCAGCAGCCTGACAGGGGGCGGAGGCACAGATACGCAGTATTTT. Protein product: CASSLTGGGGTDTQYF.